This T cell receptor (beta chain) was recorded in a study of cytomegalovirus exposure and HLA in healthy donors. Across the study: Early released data comprised about 85 million unique TCRs from HLA-typed donors. Overall study results and limits: In a later analysis, CMV-associated beta chains were mostly HLA-associated, it appeared. Most subjects had HLA-A and HLA-B alleles reportedly predicted accurately by TCR beta sequences.

This clone is a singleton in its sample. Its antigen is unidentified. PCR employed 60 Vbeta and 13 Jbeta primers. TCRdb keeps only in-frame clones here, not all; method: immunoSEQ multiplex PCR. The table has about 160,000 clones, 82% seen once. Germline CDR1 and CDR2: SGHRS and YFSETQ. This CDR3 comprises 15 residues. Trimming shortened V by 7 bases and J by 0 bases, and 14 bases separated the two germline ends. The rearrangement links TRBV5-1 to TRBJ1-3; weak D call: TRBD1 (6 bases). The receptor comes from a man aged 45-60 years in good health and CMV-seropositive. Sequenced input: PBMCs. CDR3 sequence (DNA): TGCGCCAGCTCGGGGGGCTCGAGCTCTGGAAACACCATATATTTT. Its translation: CASSGGSSSGNTIYF.